Listed below are T cell receptor beta chains from one sample, sequenced in a study of ipilimumab plus nivolumab after autologous stem cell transplantation. The protocol was immunoSEQ multiplex PCR, while the TCRdb copy is restricted to in-frame clones and leaves out a portion. The sample has fewer than 85,000 clones; 75% to 85% are singletons. Sequenced material: PBMCs, taken in a trial of ipilimumab plus nivolumab as post-transplant consolidation. The origin of the receptors is a male donor with diffuse large B-cell lymphoma. Both conserved end residues are trimmed from each CDR3. The order of the fields is J gene, V gene, CDR3 protein.

j_call: TRBJ2-2
v_call: TRBV5-1
cdr3_aa: ASSLGTGNTGELF

j_call: TRBJ2-3
v_call: TRBV5-1
cdr3_aa: ASSNSGPDTQY

j_call: TRBJ2-7
v_call: TRBV6-1
cdr3_aa: ATHYSGGALYEQY

j_call: TRBJ1-2
v_call: TRBV2
cdr3_aa: ASSSSKGANYGYT

j_call: TRBJ2-3
v_call: TRBV7-2
cdr3_aa: ASSLAGTSGGARDTQY

j_call: TRBJ1-1
v_call: TRBV18
cdr3_aa: ASSPGSALTVNTEAF

j_call: TRBJ1-6
v_call: TRBV7-8
cdr3_aa: ASSGQGGPLH

j_call: TRBJ2-3
v_call: TRBV4-2
cdr3_aa: ASSQTLPRGGAADTQY

j_call: TRBJ1-6
v_call: TRBV6-5
cdr3_aa: ASSSTALGSPLH

j_call: TRBJ2-3
v_call: TRBV9
cdr3_aa: ASSPLWGGHTDTQY

j_call: TRBJ1-2
v_call: TRBV7-2
cdr3_aa: ASSPDAGTVPYGYT

j_call: TRBJ2-2
v_call: TRBV11-2
cdr3_aa: ASSLGDRRGELF

j_call: TRBJ2-7
v_call: TRBV9
cdr3_aa: ASSTGGDTYEQY

j_call: TRBJ1-5
v_call: TRBV7-2
cdr3_aa: ASSSTGHSNQPQH